These 30 T cell receptor beta chains originate from one sample sequenced in a study of T cell responses to AZD1222 COVID-19 vaccine. Generated by immunoSEQ multiplex PCR, the TCRdb table keeps only in-frame clones and is missing some. The sample includes fewer than 150,000 clones, 90% of them seen just once. The material was peripheral blood, obtained on day 0 of AZD1222 vaccination. The receptors were sampled from an adult in good health.

The V gene is TRBV4-1, the J gene TRBJ1-2, with a possible D match to TRBD1 (6 bases). Germline CDR1 and CDR2: MGHRA and YSYEKL. The CDR3 is made up of 17 amino acids. Trimming took off 0 bases at V and 4 bases at J, with 18 bases between the two ends. The CDR3 spells CASSQDSGAIALYGYTF. CDR3 nucleotides: TGCGCCAGCAGCCAAGATTCAGGGGCCATAGCGCTCTATGGCTACACCTTC.

The V call is TRBV4-2, the J call TRBJ1-2; D is perhaps TRBD1 (5 bases). CDR3 size: 18 residues. Per the germline V gene, CDR1 is LGHNA and CDR2 is YNFKEQ. V was clipped by 6 bases and J by 0 bases, with 23 bases between them. The CDR3 nucleotides are TGTGCCAGCAGACAACTTTTTTCCGGGACCGCTGCTAACTATGGCTACACCTTC. As protein: CASRQLFSGTAANYGYTF.

This sequence joins TRBV5-6 and TRBJ2-7; D may be TRBD1 (6 bases). This CDR3 is 15 amino acids long. The V gene's germline CDR1 is SGHDT and CDR2 YYEEEE. Trimming stripped 1 base from V and 1 base from J, with 12 bases between. In DNA form, the CDR3 reads TGTGCCAGCAGCTTGAGCCAGGGGTCATCCTACGAGCAGTACTTC. It translates to CASSLSQGSSYEQYF.

This chain links TRBV20-1 with TRBJ2-1; no clear D gene. V was clipped by 3 bases and J by 6 bases, with 9 bases between them. The V gene's germline CDR1 is DFQATT and CDR2 SNEGSKA (reference sequence). The CDR3 runs to 12 residues. The CDR3 DNA is TGCAGTGCTAGTCCTAATCTCAATGAGCAGTTCTTC. Translated, it gives CSASPNLNEQFF.

V is TRBV6-6 and J is TRBJ2-6, with 8 bases matching TRBD1. Germline V lookup: CDR1 MNHNY, CDR2 SVGAGI (reference sequence). The CDR3 covers 17 residues. The V segment lost 5 bases and the J segment 1 base; nucleotides outside the gene matches: 7. The DNA for the CDR3 is TGTGCCAGCAGTCTCGGGACAGGTGCATCTGGGGCCAACGTCCTGACTTTC. Amino acid sequence: CASSLGTGASGANVLTF.

The chain joins TRBV10-2 to TRBJ1-1; D unresolved. The CDR3 loop spans 12 amino acids. The germline V and J ends were trimmed by 4 bases and 10 bases, with 13 bases remaining between them. The germline V gene encodes CDR1 WSHSY and CDR2 SAAADI. Here the CDR3 DNA reads TGCGCCAGCAGTGTAGAGGGTGGACGAGCTTTCTTT. This encodes CASSVEGGRAFF.

The J gene is TRBJ2-7, the V gene TRBV9, with D possibly TRBD1 on 6 matching bases. The germline V gene has CDR1 SGDLS and CDR2 YYNGEE. The CDR3 loop spans 15 amino acids. Trimming removed 0 bases at V and 2 bases at J, with 12 bases between. CDR3 sequence: CASSVGVGGPYEQYF. The CDR3 DNA reads TGTGCCAGCAGCGTAGGGGTTGGGGGCCCCTACGAGCAGTACTTC.

The chain combines TRBV5-1 with TRBJ2-7, with TRBD1 identical over 8 bases. Germline trimming cut 3 bases from V and 5 bases from J; bases unmatched to any gene: 7. From germline, CDR1 is SGHRS and CDR2 YFSETQ. This CDR3 has 14 residues. CDR3 sequence reads: CASSSGQGLDEQYF. DNA for the CDR3: TGCGCCAGCAGCTCTGGACAGGGTTTGGACGAGCAGTACTTC.

The chain recombines TRBV7-2 with TRBJ2-1, with D perhaps matching TRBD1 (5 bases). V lost 6 bases to trimming and J lost 6 bases, with 21 bases between them. The CDR3 has 16 amino acids. Germline CDR1 and CDR2: SGHTA and FQGNSA. This CDR3 is CASRASRLADINEQFF. The CDR3, as DNA: TGTGCCAGCAGGGCATCCCGCCTCGCGGACATCAATGAGCAGTTCTTC.

The chain carries TRBV12-3 or TRBV12-4 and TRBJ2-7; D assignment may be TRBD1 or TRBD2 (5 bases each). The germline V and J ends were trimmed by 2 bases and 7 bases, with 12 bases remaining between them. This CDR3 has 13 residues. The CDR3 loop reads CASSLPGPGEQYF. The CDR3 DNA is TGTGCCAGCAGTTTACCGGGGCCGGGGGAGCAGTACTTC.

The rearrangement joins TRBV7-3 to TRBJ2-1, with D hard to call. This CDR3 contains 12 residues. Germline V lookup: CDR1 SGHTA, CDR2 FQGTGA. V lost 5 bases, J lost 6 bases, and 8 bases lay in between. The chain's CDR3 is CASSSNSNEQFF. The CDR3 region has the DNA TGTGCCAGCAGCAGTAACAGCAATGAGCAGTTCTTC.

The chain uses TRBV18 and TRBJ2-2; D may be TRBD1 (5 bases). Deletions cut 1 base from V and 10 bases from J, with 13 bases between. The CDR3 covers 14 residues. Per germline, CDR1 KGHSH and CDR2 LQKENI. The DNA of the CDR3 is TGTGCCAGCTCACCACTAGAACAGGCATTGGAGCTGTTTTTT. Protein product: CASSPLEQALELFF.

The gene calls are TRBV11-2 and TRBJ1-2, with D hard to call. Trimming took off 3 bases at V and 2 bases at J, with 10 bases between the two ends. This CDR3 spans 14 amino acids. Germline CDR1 is SGHAT and CDR2 is FQNNGV. CDR3 amino acids: CASSFSPNNYGYTF. CDR3 coding DNA: TGTGCCAGCAGCTTTAGTCCCAACAACTATGGCTACACCTTC. Drawing the rest from reference TRBV11-2 and TRBJ1-2, the complete variable domain is EAGVAQSPRYKIIEKRQSVAFWCNPISGHATLYWYQQILGQGPKLLIQFQNNGVVDDSQLPKDRFSAERLKGVDSTLKIQPAKLEDSAVYLCASSFSPNNYGYTFGSGTRLTVV.

The chain joins TRBV6-5 to TRBJ1-5, with a tentative D call TRBD1 (5 bases). The ends were cut back, 10 bases at V and 5 bases at J, with 18 bases in the middle. The CDR3 is 14 amino acids. Per germline, CDR1 MNHEY and CDR2 SVGAGI. CDR3 in DNA: TGTGCCACCCGGGGGGTCGGGAAGGATCAGCCCCAGCATTTT. Its translation: CATRGVGKDQPQHF.

The V call is TRBV11-2, the J call TRBJ1-1; D is undetermined. The germline V gene has CDR1 SGHAT and CDR2 FQNNGV. This CDR3 contains 14 residues. V shed 3 bases and J shed 0 bases, with 8 bases lying between them. This CDR3 is CASSLSALNTEAFF. The CDR3, as DNA: TGTGCCAGCAGCTTGTCGGCCCTGAACACTGAAGCTTTCTTT. Supplemented by reference TRBV11-2 and TRBJ1-1, the full variable domain reads EAGVAQSPRYKIIEKRQSVAFWCNPISGHATLYWYQQILGQGPKLLIQFQNNGVVDDSQLPKDRFSAERLKGVDSTLKIQPAKLEDSAVYLCASSLSALNTEAFFGQGTRLTVV.

This clone showed up just once. The gene calls are TRBV10-3 and TRBJ1-2, with TRBD1 identical over 8 bases. J was trimmed by 8 bases and V by 3 bases; bases with no gene match: 8. This CDR3 has 14 amino acids. Germline CDR1 is ENHRY and CDR2 is SYGVKD. CDR3 nucleotides: TGTGCCATCAGTGATACACAGGGGGTGGAGGGCTACACCTTC. It encodes CAISDTQGVEGYTF.

The chain is built from TRBV11-3 and TRBJ1-1; no clear D gene. The CDR3 sequence is 15 residues long. V was clipped by 1 base and J by 1 base, with 10 bases between them. CDR1 and CDR2 from the germline V gene are SGHNT and YENEEA. The CDR3 is CASSLGGDGNTEAFF. The DNA for the CDR3 is TGTGCCAGCAGCTTAGGAGGAGATGGGAACACTGAAGCTTTCTTT.

CDR3 sequence (DNA): TGCGCCAGCACAACCCGGGGCAGTACTAATGAAAAACTGTTTTTT. This translates into CASTTRGSTNEKLFF. The gene calls are TRBV10-2 and TRBJ1-4; TRBD1 is a possible D gene (5 bases). V shed 7 bases and J shed 2 bases, with 14 bases lying between them. This CDR3 is 15 amino acids long. CDR1 and CDR2 (germline): WSHSY, SAAADI.

The chain's CDR3 is CSARGGVGAFF. The CDR3 DNA follows: TGCAGTGCTAGAGGAGGGGTAGGAGCTTTCTTT. This sequence joins TRBV20-1 and TRBJ1-1; D might be TRBD1 (5 bases). The CDR3 has 11 amino acids. Germline loops: CDR1 DFQATT, CDR2 SNEGSKA (reference sequence). V was trimmed by 1 base and J by 10 bases, leaving 10 bases between them.

This clone was recorded only once. The chain combines TRBV3-1 (or the pseudogene TRBV3-2) with TRBJ1-6, with 12 bases lining up with TRBD1. Germline CDR1 is LGHDT and CDR2 is YNNKEL (reference sequence). The CDR3 is made up of 20 amino acids. The V segment lost 2 bases and the J segment 0 bases; nucleotides outside the gene matches: 8. The CDR3 loop reads CASSQRPGQGAGSYNSPLHF. In nucleotides, the CDR3 is TGTGCCAGCAGCCAACGACCGGGACAGGGGGCAGGCTCCTATAATTCACCCCTCCACTTT.

The gene calls are TRBV5-6 and TRBJ1-2; D may be TRBD1 (6 bases). The length of the CDR3 is 14 residues. V was clipped by 6 bases and J by 0 bases, with 12 bases between them. Germline V CDR1 and CDR2: SGHDT, YYEEEE. This CDR3 reads CASTLGGSNYGYTF. The CDR3 DNA follows: TGTGCCAGCACCTTAGGGGGATCTAACTATGGCTACACCTTC.

V usage is TRBV27 and J usage is TRBJ1-1; D uncertain. With 3 bases removed from V and 1 base from J, the gap between germline ends came to 6 bases. The CDR3 sequence is 13 residues long. Looked up from germline, CDR1 is MNHEY and CDR2 is SMNVEV (reference sequence). DNA of the CDR3: TGTGCCAGCAGTTTTGCCCCGAACACTGAAGCTTTCTTT. Translated: CASSFAPNTEAFF.

Written as DNA, the CDR3 is TGTGCCACCAGCAGAAACTTGCGGGACAGGGAAGGTTCACCCCTCCACTTT. Amino acids: CATSRNLRDREGSPLHF. The J gene is TRBJ1-6, the V gene TRBV15; TRBD1 agrees at 9 bases. J was trimmed by 9 bases and V by 2 bases; bases with no gene match: 11. CDR3 size: 17 residues. The V gene's germline CDR1 is LNHNV and CDR2 YYDKDF (reference sequence).

CDR3 sequence (DNA): TGTGCCTGGACCCTTGACAGTCCTCGAGAAGCTTTCTTT. Its protein is CAWTLDSPREAFF. The chain couples TRBV30 to TRBJ1-1, with a tentative D call TRBD1 (5 bases). The CDR3 loop spans 13 amino acids. Between the trimmed V and J ends, which lost 4 bases and 8 bases, there was a span of 17 bases. CDR1 and CDR2 (germline): GTSNPN, SVGIG (reference sequence).

The rearrangement links TRBV7-2 to TRBJ2-1; D perhaps matches TRBD2 (6 bases). CDR3 size: 16 residues. Trimming stripped 5 bases from V and 6 bases from J, with 20 bases between. Germline V gives CDR1 SGHTA, CDR2 FQGNSA. The CDR3 sequence is CASSVTSQTRPNEQFF. The CDR3 DNA follows: TGTGCCAGCAGCGTAACTAGCCAAACCCGCCCCAATGAGCAGTTCTTC.

The rearrangement uses TRBV7-9 and TRBJ2-1; D gene ambiguous. Germline V gene sequence: CDR1 SEHNR, CDR2 FQNEAQ (reference sequence). Trimming pared 5 bases from V and 10 bases from J, leaving 9 bases between. This CDR3 region has 11 residues. The CDR3 reads CASSALGEQFF. For the CDR3, the DNA is TGTGCCAGCAGCGCCCTTGGGGAGCAGTTCTTC.

Turning to this clone: The junction differs from germline at one of its ends, possibly a read error. V is TRBV11-3 and J is TRBJ1-5; D remains unclear. Looked up from germline, CDR1 is SGHNT and CDR2 is YENEEA. The CDR3 contains 18 residues. This CDR3 is CASSWPEAADRSSQPQHF. In DNA form, the CDR3 reads TGTGCCAGCAGCTGGCCCGAAGCAGCGGATCGAAGCAGTCAGCCCCAGCATTTT.

The J gene is TRBJ1-1, the V gene TRBV5-4; unclear D gene. CDR1 and CDR2 from the germline V gene are SGHNT and YYREEE (reference sequence). The CDR3 extends over 14 amino acids. V was shortened by 0 bases and J by 3 bases, with 9 bases between the two germline ends. Here the CDR3 DNA reads TGTGCCAGCAGCTTGGTAGGAATTGACACTGAAGCTTTCTTT. Amino acid sequence: CASSLVGIDTEAFF.

The gene calls are TRBV5-4 and TRBJ2-5, with D possibly matching TRBD1 (5 bases). Germline V lookup: CDR1 SGHNT, CDR2 YYREEE (reference sequence). CDR3 length equals 14 residues. V was cut by 0 bases and J by 8 bases, with 14 bases left in between. CDR3 sequence: CASSLDAGPHTQYF. The CDR3 DNA sequence: TGTGCCAGCAGCTTGGATGCAGGGCCTCATACCCAGTACTTC.

The gene calls are TRBV27 and TRBJ1-2, with D possibly matching TRBD1 (6 bases). Germline lookup yields CDR1 MNHEY and CDR2 SMNVEV (reference sequence). Between the trimmed V and J ends, which lost 6 bases and 4 bases, there was a span of 15 bases. This CDR3 comprises 14 residues. CDR3 DNA sequence: TGTGCCAGCAGGGGGGCGGGGGATGGCTATGGCTACACCTTC. Translated, it gives CASRGAGDGYGYTF.